This T cell receptor beta chain came from a study of response to subunit inactivated influenza vaccine. Germline CDR1 and CDR2: DFQATT and SNEGSKA (reference sequence). This CDR3 spans 17 amino acids. With 1 base clipped from V and 1 base from J, the junction kept 5 bases outside the gene matches. TCRdb reanalysed the RT-PCR reads using MiXCR and keeps one entry per CDR3 protein. Of roughly 500,000 distinct CDR3 sequences in the sample, approximately 22% are singletons; the top ten hold 2.5% to 3%. This sample also belongs to another study, concerning T cells expressing NK-cell markers. That work contributes: The authors made TCR beta cDNA libraries by 5'RACE template switching. This switching added a universal primer site and UMIs. Dominant NKG2C+ clonotype frequencies of about 1.0-8% of CD8+ T cells were measured in over 5 donors.

Sequences were derived from CD4+ T cells sorted from PBMCs, sampled 11 to 12 days after vaccination. The gene calls are TRBV20-1 and TRBJ2-3; 13 bases are shared with TRBD2. This TCR was sampled from a man aged 45-65 years who received an inactivated influenza vaccine. The CDR3 DNA sequence: TGCAGTGCTAGAGGTTGGACTAGCGGGAGTCGCACAGATACGCAGTATTTT. Translation gives CSARGWTSGSRTDTQYF.